These 3 T cell receptor beta chains originate from one sample sequenced in a study of CD8+ T cells in alopecia areata. Extracted RNA was reverse transcribed, and the resulting cDNA served as sequencing template. TCRdb's table, derived via immunoSEQ multiplex PCR, lists solely in-frame clones and lacks some. The repertoire holds approximately 130,000 clones, with about 50% as singletons. The sample consisted of NKG2D-low CD8+ T cells sorted from blood. These receptor sequences come from a human donor with alopecia areata.

This chain's CDR3 is CASSSTESYEQYF. The CDR3 DNA reads as TGCGCCAGCAGCTCGACAGAAAGCTACGAGCAGTACTTC. This chain joins TRBV5-1 and TRBJ2-7; weak D call: TRBD1 (5 bases). The germline gives CDR1 SGHRS, CDR2 YFSETQ. V was shortened by 3 bases and J by 3 bases, with 10 bases between the two germline ends. CDR3 size: 13 residues.

The gene calls are TRBV9 and TRBJ1-1, with a weak D call TRBD1 (6 bases). The V gene lost 0 bases and the J gene lost 0 bases, with 9 bases spanning the gap. CDR3 size: 15 residues. The germline V gene has CDR1 SGDLS and CDR2 YYNGEE. The CDR3 sequence: CASSVAAGVNTEAFF. The CDR3 bases are TGTGCCAGCAGCGTAGCGGCAGGGGTGAACACTGAAGCTTTCTTT.

The chain is built from TRBV5-6 and TRBJ2-2; D not resolved. Trimming took off 0 bases at V and 1 base at J, with 4 bases between the two ends. Germline V gene data show CDR1 as SGHDT and CDR2 as YYEEEE. The CDR3 loop spans 14 amino acids. The CDR3 sequence: CASSLVGNTGELFF. In DNA, the CDR3 is TGTGCCAGCAGCTTGGTGGGGAACACCGGGGAGCTGTTTTTT. The whole variable domain, remainder taken from reference TRBV5-6 and TRBJ2-2, is DAGVTQSPTHLIKTRGQQVTLRCSPKSGHDTVSWYQQALGQGPQFIFQYYEEEERQRGNFPDRFSGHQFPNYSSELNVNALLLGDSALYLCASSLVGNTGELFFGEGSRLTVL.